This T cell receptor beta chain derives from a study of tumor and adjacent non-tumor tissue in lung cancer. The template was RNA from unsorted bulk tissue. The library came from three nested PCR rounds adapted from ARM-PCR protocols. TCRdb re-called the multiplex PCR reads with MiXCR, one entry per CDR3 protein. In the table there are tens of thousands of distinct CDR3 sequences, about 66% of which are singletons. This clonotype has just a few counts. Germline V gene lookup returns CDR1 SNHLY and CDR2 FYNNEI. The CDR3 is 13 amino acids. V gave up 3 bases and J gave up 1 base, with 7 bases separating them.

This sequence was found in a man in his sixties with non-small cell lung cancer. The sample taken for sequencing was lung tumor tissue. J is TRBJ2-7 and V is TRBV2, with D hard to call. CDR3: CASSDHRSYEQYF. The CDR3 nucleotides read TGTGCCAGCAGTGATCACAGATCCTACGAGCAGTACTTC.